What follows describes a single TCR beta chain. What it binds is not known. Germline V gene lookup returns CDR1 LNHDA and CDR2 SQIVND (reference sequence). The length of the CDR3 is 17 residues. V was cut by 2 bases and J by 4 bases, with 20 bases left in between. The data derive from a study of cytomegalovirus exposure and HLA in healthy donors. Study details: A later analysis reported the roughly 130 validation repertoires used the same platform as the approximately 670 first-cohort repertoires. Study-level findings and limits: Reportedly, cytomegalovirus status was diagnosed with high sensitivity and specificity. Usually a TCR sequence was rare, but some public TCRs were found in many donors.

The repertoire was sequenced with immunoSEQ multiplex PCR; TCRdb's copy has only in-frame clones and lacks some. This sample has about 280,000 clones, with roughly 88% found just once. Sequenced sample: PBMCs. The chain combines TRBV19 with TRBJ1-2; a possible D gene is TRBD1 (5 bases). The receptor was derived from a woman aged 18-35 years in good health and CMV-seronegative. The CDR3 is CASSIRFGGSPTYGYTF. For the CDR3, the DNA is TGTGCCAGTAGTATAAGATTCGGGGGTTCCCCCACCTATGGCTACACCTTC.